Below are 5 T cell receptor beta chains sequenced from a single sample in a study of T cell responses to AZD1222 COVID-19 vaccine. Repertoires were generated with immunoSEQ multiplex PCR, while TCRdb's copy carries only in-frame clones and drops some. The table lists roughly 200,000 clones, 85% to 90% of them singletons. Sequencing used peripheral blood, obtained on day 0 of AZD1222 vaccination. The receptors shown here come from an adult in good health.

This chain joins TRBV28 and TRBJ1-2, with 7 bases that match TRBD1. The CDR3 length is 15 residues. V shed 7 bases, J shed 0 bases, and the junction held 8 bases outside the gene matches. Germline CDR1 MDHEN, CDR2 SYDVKM. The CDR3 DNA sequence: TGTGCCAGCACCCTAGGGACAGCCTCTAACTATGGCTACACCTTC. Amino acid sequence: CASTLGTASNYGYTF.

This clone was seen a handful of times. Other DNA variants within this sample encode the same CDR3. The J gene is TRBJ1-1, the V gene TRBV3-1 (or the pseudogene TRBV3-2); D is unresolved. Trimming pared 4 bases from V and 0 bases from J, leaving 9 bases between. The CDR3 totals 14 residues. CDR1 and CDR2 from the germline V gene are LGHDT and YNNKEL (reference sequence). The CDR3, as DNA: TGTGCCAGCAGCCCCTCGACGGTGAACACTGAAGCTTTCTTT. This sequence encodes CASSPSTVNTEAFF.

The rearrangement links TRBV5-6 to TRBJ1-2, with no clear D. This CDR3 has 14 amino acids. Per the germline V gene, CDR1 is SGHDT and CDR2 is YYEEEE. Trimming pared 4 bases from V and 2 bases from J, leaving 12 bases between. CDR3 coding DNA: TGTGCCAGCAGCGGCCCGGGAGACAACTATGGCTACACCTTC. This codes for CASSGPGDNYGYTF.

This clone was seen a single time. The chain is built from TRBV7-9 and TRBJ1-3; D not resolved. Germline V gives CDR1 SEHNR, CDR2 FQNEAQ (reference sequence). The CDR3 spans 15 residues. The germline V and J ends were trimmed by 1 base and 2 bases, with 9 bases remaining between them. The CDR3 here is CASSLEESTGNTIYF. Here the CDR3 DNA reads TGTGCCAGCAGCTTAGAGGAGTCTACTGGAAACACCATATATTTT.

The CDR3, as DNA: TGTGCCAGCAGTTACCAGCCTTCTCTAGCGGGGACCACAGATACGCAGTATTTT. This translates into CASSYQPSLAGTTDTQYF. The chain uses TRBV6-2 or TRBV6-3 and TRBJ2-3; 9 bases align to TRBD2. Trimming at V came to 2 bases and at J to 2 bases, leaving 11 bases not matched to a gene. This CDR3 is built from 18 residues. Germline values: CDR1 MNHEY, CDR2 SVGEGT.